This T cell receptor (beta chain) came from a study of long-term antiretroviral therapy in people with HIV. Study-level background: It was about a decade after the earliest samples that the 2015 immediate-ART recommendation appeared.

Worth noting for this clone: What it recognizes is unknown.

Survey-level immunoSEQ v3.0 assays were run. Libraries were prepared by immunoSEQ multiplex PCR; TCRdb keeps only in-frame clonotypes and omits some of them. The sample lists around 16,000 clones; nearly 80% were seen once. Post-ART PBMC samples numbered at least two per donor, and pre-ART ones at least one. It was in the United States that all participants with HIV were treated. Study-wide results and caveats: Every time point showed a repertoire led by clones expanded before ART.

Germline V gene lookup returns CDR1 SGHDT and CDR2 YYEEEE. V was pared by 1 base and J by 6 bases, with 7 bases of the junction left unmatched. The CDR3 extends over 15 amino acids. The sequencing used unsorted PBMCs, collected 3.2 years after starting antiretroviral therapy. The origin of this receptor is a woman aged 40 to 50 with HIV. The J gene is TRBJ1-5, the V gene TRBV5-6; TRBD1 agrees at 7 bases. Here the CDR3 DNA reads TGTGCCAGCAGCTTGAAGACAGGGCGCGGTCAGCCCCAGCATTTT. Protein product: CASSLKTGRGQPQHF.